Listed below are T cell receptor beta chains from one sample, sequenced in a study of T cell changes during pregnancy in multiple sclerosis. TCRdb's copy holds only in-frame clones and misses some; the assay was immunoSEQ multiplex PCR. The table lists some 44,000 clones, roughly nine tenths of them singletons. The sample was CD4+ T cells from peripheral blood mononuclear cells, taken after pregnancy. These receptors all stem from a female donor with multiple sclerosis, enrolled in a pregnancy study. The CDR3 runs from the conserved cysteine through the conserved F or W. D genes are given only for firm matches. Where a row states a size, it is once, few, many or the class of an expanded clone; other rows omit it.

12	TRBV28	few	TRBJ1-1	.	CASTFSEEKAFF	TGTGCCAGCACCTTCTCCGAGGAGAAAGCTTTCTTT
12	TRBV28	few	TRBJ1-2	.	CASSLYRRGYTF	TGTGCCAGCAGTTTATACCGGAGAGGCTACACCTTC
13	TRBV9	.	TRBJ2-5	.	CASSVGSIETQYF	TGTGCCAGCAGCGTCGGTAGTATAGAGACCCAGTACTTC
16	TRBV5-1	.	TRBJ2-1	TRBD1	CASSLVSGTGGNEQFF	TGCGCCAGCAGCTTGGTGTCCGGGACAGGGGGCAATGAGCAGTTCTTC
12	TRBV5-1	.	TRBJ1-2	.	CASSPPQGRYTF	TGCGCCAGCAGCCCGCCGCAGGGTCGCTACACCTTC
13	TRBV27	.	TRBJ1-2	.	CASSFTGNYGYTF	TGTGCCAGCAGTTTCACAGGGAACTATGGCTACACCTTC
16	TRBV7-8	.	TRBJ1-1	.	CASSLIQGRGNTEAFF	TGTGCCAGCAGCTTAATTCAGGGGAGGGGGAACACTGAAGCTTTCTTT
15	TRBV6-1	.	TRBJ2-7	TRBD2	CASSFLAGENYEQYF	TGTGCCAGCAGTTTTTTAGCGGGGGAGAACTACGAGCAGTACTTC
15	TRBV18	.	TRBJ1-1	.	CASSPGGVGDTEAFF	TGTGCCAGCTCACCAGGAGGGGTTGGGGACACTGAAGCTTTCTTT
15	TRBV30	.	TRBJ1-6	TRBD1	CAWRLPDREDSPLHF	TGTGCCTGGAGGCTTCCGGACAGGGAGGATTCACCCCTCCACTTT
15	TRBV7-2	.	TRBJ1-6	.	CASSLWERGDSPLHF	TGTGCCAGCAGCTTATGGGAACGGGGTGATTCACCCCTCCACTTT
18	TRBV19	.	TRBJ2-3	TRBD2	CASSIGGWTSGFTDTQYF	TGTGCCAGTAGTATTGGCGGGTGGACTAGCGGTTTTACAGATACGCAGTATTTT
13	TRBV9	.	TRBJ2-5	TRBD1	CASSLGQTETQYF	TGTGCCAGCAGCCTGGGACAGACCGAGACCCAGTACTTC
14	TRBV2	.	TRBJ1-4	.	CASRQGSTNEKLFF	TGTGCCAGCAGGCAGGGTTCTACTAATGAAAAACTGTTTTTT
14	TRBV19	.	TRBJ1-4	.	CASTSTGDNEKLFF	TGTGCCAGTACCTCGACAGGCGATAATGAAAAACTGTTTTTT
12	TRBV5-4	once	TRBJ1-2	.	CASSFAAGGYTF	TGTGCCAGCAGCTTTGCGGCGGGTGGCTACACCTTC
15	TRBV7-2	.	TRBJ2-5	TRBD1	CASSPGQGRDETQYF	TGTGCCAGCAGCCCCGGACAGGGGCGGGATGAGACCCAGTACTTC
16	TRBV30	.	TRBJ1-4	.	CAWSARRGGDNEKLFF	TGTGCCTGGAGTGCCCGTAGAGGGGGTGATAATGAAAAACTGTTTTTT
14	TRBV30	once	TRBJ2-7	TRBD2	CAWSVVGGGYEQYF	TGTGCCTGGAGTGTGGTGGGGGGGGGCTACGAGCAGTACTTC
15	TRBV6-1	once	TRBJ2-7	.	CASSISGTEAVVQYF	TGTGCCAGCAGTATTTCCGGGACTGAGGCGGTTGTGCAGTACTTC
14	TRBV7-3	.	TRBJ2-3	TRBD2	CASSQRGSTDTQYF	TGTGCCAGCAGCCAGCGGGGTAGCACAGATACGCAGTATTTT
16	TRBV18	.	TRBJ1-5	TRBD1	CASSPRGQGHRQPQHF	TGTGCCAGCTCACCCCGAGGACAGGGACATAGACAGCCCCAGCATTTT
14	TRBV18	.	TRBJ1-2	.	CASSPAGRNYGYTF	TGTGCCAGCTCACCAGCGGGGAGGAACTATGGCTACACCTTC
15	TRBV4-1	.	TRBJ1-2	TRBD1	CASSQPGTVGYGYTF	TGCGCCAGCAGCCAACCTGGGACAGTGGGTTATGGCTACACCTTC
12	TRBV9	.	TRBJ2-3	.	CASSLTTDTQYF	TGTGCCAGCAGCCTAACCACAGATACGCAGTATTTT
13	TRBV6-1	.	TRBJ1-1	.	CASREEAHTEAFF	TGTGCCAGCAGGGAGGAAGCACACACTGAAGCTTTCTTT
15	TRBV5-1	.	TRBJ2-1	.	CASSFEGNSYNEQFF	TGCGCCAGCAGCTTTGAGGGCAACTCCTACAATGAGCAGTTCTTC
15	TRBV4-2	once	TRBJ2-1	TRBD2	CASSQDSGGAGEQFF	TGTGCCAGCAGCCAGGATAGCGGGGGGGCGGGTGAGCAGTTCTTC
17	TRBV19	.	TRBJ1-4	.	CASSNPYDSRTNEKLFF	TGTGCCAGTAGTAACCCCTACGACAGCCGAACTAATGAAAAACTGTTTTTT
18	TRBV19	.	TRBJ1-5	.	CASSNPRAVRGIAQPQHF	TGTGCCAGTAGCAACCCCCGGGCGGTCAGGGGTATCGCTCAGCCCCAGCATTTT
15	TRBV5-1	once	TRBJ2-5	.	CASSLKLQGQETQYF	TGCGCCAGCAGCCTCAAACTACAGGGACAAGAGACCCAGTACTTC
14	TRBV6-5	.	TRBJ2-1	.	CASSYGGFDNEQFF	TGTGCCAGCAGTTACGGGGGGTTCGACAATGAGCAGTTCTTC
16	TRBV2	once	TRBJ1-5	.	CASSEAPSDSNQPQHF	TGTGCCAGCAGTGAAGCTCCGAGTGATAGCAATCAGCCCCAGCATTTT
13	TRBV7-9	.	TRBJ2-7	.	CASTLNAPYEQYF	TGTGCCAGCACCCTAAATGCTCCCTACGAGCAGTACTTC
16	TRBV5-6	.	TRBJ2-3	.	CASSFDRYSYTDTQYF	TGTGCCAGCAGCTTTGACAGATATTCGTACACAGATACGCAGTATTTT
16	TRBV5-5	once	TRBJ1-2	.	CASSFGGVRSSYGYTF	TGTGCCAGCAGCTTCGGGGGGGTTAGGTCGAGCTATGGCTACACCTTC
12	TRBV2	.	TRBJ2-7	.	CASTPWSYEQYF	TGTGCCAGCACCCCGTGGAGCTACGAGCAGTACTTC
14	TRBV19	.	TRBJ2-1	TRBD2	CATQRGSSYNEQFF	TGTGCTACCCAGCGGGGAAGCTCCTACAATGAGCAGTTCTTC
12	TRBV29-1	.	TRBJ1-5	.	CSAGDSNQPQHF	TGCAGCGCGGGAGACAGCAATCAGCCCCAGCATTTT
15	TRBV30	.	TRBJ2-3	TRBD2	CAWSVLAGGTDTQYF	TGTGCCTGGAGTGTACTAGCGGGGGGCACAGATACGCAGTATTTT
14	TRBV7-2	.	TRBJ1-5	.	CASSFGRGEQPQHF	TGTGCCAGCAGCTTCGGACGGGGGGAACAGCCCCAGCATTTT
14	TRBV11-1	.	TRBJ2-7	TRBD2	CASSGGRGFHEQYF	TGTGCCAGCAGCGGTGGGAGGGGTTTCCACGAGCAGTACTTC
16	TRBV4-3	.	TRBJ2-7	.	CASSQDLSGRLYEQYF	TGCGCCAGCAGCCAAGATTTGAGCGGACGGCTATACGAGCAGTACTTC
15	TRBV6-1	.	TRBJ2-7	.	CASSEAHGGDRQQYF	TGTGCCAGCAGTGAAGCGCATGGCGGGGACCGGCAGCAGTACTTC
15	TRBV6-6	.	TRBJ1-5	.	CASSPNGQVNQPQHF	TGTGCCAGCAGCCCCAATGGACAAGTTAATCAGCCCCAGCATTTT
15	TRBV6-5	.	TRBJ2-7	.	CASSRTGGRSYEQYF	TGTGCCAGCAGTCGGACAGGCGGGAGGTCCTACGAGCAGTACTTC
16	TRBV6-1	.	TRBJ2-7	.	CASSEASSLSSYEQYF	TGTGCCAGCAGTGAAGCGTCTTCCCTATCCTCCTACGAGCAGTACTTC
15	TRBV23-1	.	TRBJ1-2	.	CASSPGGARYYGYTF	TGCGCCAGCAGCCCCGGGGGGGCGCGTTACTATGGCTACACCTTC
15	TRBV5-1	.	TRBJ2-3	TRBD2	CASSATSGGAETQYF	TGCGCCAGCAGTGCCACTAGCGGGGGGGCGGAAACGCAGTATTTT
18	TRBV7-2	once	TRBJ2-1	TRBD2	CASSLAPVYTGGDNEQFF	TGTGCCAGCAGCTTAGCCCCAGTCTACACGGGGGGAGACAATGAGCAGTTCTTC
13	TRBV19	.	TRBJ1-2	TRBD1	CASSPGQPYGYTF	TGTGCCAGTAGCCCGGGACAGCCATATGGCTACACCTTC
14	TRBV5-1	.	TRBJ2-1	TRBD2	CASSKRAGGNEQFF	TGCGCCAGCAGCAAGCGAGCGGGGGGCAATGAGCAGTTCTTC
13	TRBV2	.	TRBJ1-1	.	CASSGQEDTEAFF	TGTGCCAGCAGTGGCCAGGAGGACACTGAAGCTTTCTTT